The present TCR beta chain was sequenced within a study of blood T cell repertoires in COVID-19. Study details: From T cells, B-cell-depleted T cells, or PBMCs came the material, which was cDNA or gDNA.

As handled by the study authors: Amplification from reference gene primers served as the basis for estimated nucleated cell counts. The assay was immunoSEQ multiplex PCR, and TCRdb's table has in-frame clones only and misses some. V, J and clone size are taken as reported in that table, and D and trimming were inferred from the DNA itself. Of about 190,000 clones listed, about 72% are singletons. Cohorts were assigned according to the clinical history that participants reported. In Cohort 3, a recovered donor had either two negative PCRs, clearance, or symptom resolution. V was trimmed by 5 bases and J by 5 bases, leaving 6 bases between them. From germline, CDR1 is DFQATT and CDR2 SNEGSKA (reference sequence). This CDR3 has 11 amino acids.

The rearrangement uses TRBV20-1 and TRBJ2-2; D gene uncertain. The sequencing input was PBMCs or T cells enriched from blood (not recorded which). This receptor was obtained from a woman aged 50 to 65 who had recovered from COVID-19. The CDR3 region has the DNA TGCAGTGCTGAGGTTACCGGGGAGCTGTTTTTT. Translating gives CSAEVTGELFF.